The entry below describes one TCR beta chain. The antigen is undetermined. TCRdb re-analysed the 5' RACE reads in MiXCR, keeping a single row per CDR3 protein. Among around 480,000 distinct CDR3 sequences listed, about 14% were seen once. CDR3 length: 14 amino acids. The V and J ends lost 2 bases and 4 bases respectively, with 12 bases between them. Germline V gene data show CDR1 as SGDLS and CDR2 as YYNGEE. This sample was taken from a study of identical twins. Study-level findings and limits: The models gave estimates that fell short of the out-of-frame TCR alpha sharing seen in monozygotic twins. Out-of-frame alpha sequences shared by twins showed excess low generation probability.

In addition, the sample was reused for a study of yellow fever vaccine responses in identical twins.

This rearrangement joins TRBV9 to TRBJ2-5; perhaps TRBD1 as D (7 bases). This TCR derives from a woman aged 18-29 years in good health. Sequenced: CD4+ T cells sorted from blood. The CDR3 bases are TGTGCCAGCAGCGTGGAGGGGGCTTTAGAGACCCAGTACTTC. Translation: CASSVEGALETQYF.